The 31 T cell receptor beta chains listed next were all sequenced from one sample in a study of blood T cell repertoires in COVID-19. Data came from immunoSEQ multiplex PCR; TCRdb stores just in-frame clones and leaves some out. The sample has about 90,000 clones; around 82% are singletons. Source material: peripheral blood. All receptors derive from a man between 60 and 75 years old with acute or convalescent COVID-19.

The V and J genes are TRBV29-1 and TRBJ2-1, with D possibly TRBD1 on 7 matching bases. CDR3 length: 16 residues. V was cut by 1 base and J by 0 bases, with 13 bases left in between. Germline assignment: CDR1 SQVTM and CDR2 ANQGSEA. In DNA, the CDR3 is TGCAGCGTTGAAGTAACAGGGGACTCCTCCTACAATGAGCAGTTCTTC. Its protein product is CSVEVTGDSSYNEQFF.

The V gene is TRBV5-6, the J gene TRBJ2-1, with TRBD1 identical over 7 bases. The CDR3 has 15 amino acids. Unmatched junction bases numbered 8, after V lost 6 bases and J lost 2 bases. Germline CDR1 is SGHDT and CDR2 is YYEEEE. The DNA for the CDR3 is TGTGCCAGCATCGCTCTCCAGGGGGCCTACAATGAGCAGTTCTTC. Protein: CASIALQGAYNEQFF. The full variable domain, its missing parts supplied by reference TRBV5-6 and TRBJ2-1, is DAGVTQSPTHLIKTRGQQVTLRCSPKSGHDTVSWYQQALGQGPQFIFQYYEEEERQRGNFPDRFSGHQFPNYSSELNVNALLLGDSALYLCASIALQGAYNEQFFGPGTRLTVL.

This clone was recorded a few times. The chain employs TRBV19 and TRBJ1-1; the D is unclear. This CDR3 is 12 amino acids long. Germline CDR1 is LNHDA and CDR2 is SQIVND (reference sequence). V was shortened by 5 bases and J by 2 bases, with 6 bases between the two germline ends. The CDR3: CASSLTNTEAFF. CDR3 nucleotide sequence: TGTGCCAGTAGTCTAACCAACACTGAAGCTTTCTTT.

This chain links TRBV7-6 with TRBJ2-2, with D uncertain. Trimming removed 1 base at V and 0 bases at J, with 15 bases between. CDR1 SGHVS and CDR2 FNYEAQ come from the germline V gene. CDR3 length equals 18 residues. In DNA form, the CDR3 reads TGTGCCAGCAGCTTAGAGGTTATGAGGCCCCCGAACACCGGGGAGCTGTTTTTT. It specifies CASSLEVMRPPNTGELFF. The full variable domain, with the rest looked up from reference TRBV7-6 and TRBJ2-2, is GAGVSQSPRYKVTKRGQDVALRCDPISGHVSLYWYRQALGQGPEFLTYFNYEAQQDKSGLPNDRFSAERPEGSISTLTIQRTEQRDSAMYRCASSLEVMRPPNTGELFFGEGSRLTVL.

This rearrangement joins TRBV5-1 to TRBJ1-2; TRBD1 is a possible D gene (6 bases). This CDR3 spans 13 amino acids. The germline V and J ends were trimmed by 8 bases and 6 bases, with 17 bases remaining between them. Germline V gene lookup returns CDR1 SGHRS and CDR2 YFSETQ. CDR3 nucleotide sequence: TGCGCCAGACTACCGGGACATCTGAATGGCTACACCTTC. Protein: CARLPGHLNGYTF.

The chain links TRBV5-1 to TRBJ2-3, with a tentative D call TRBD2 (7 bases). The CDR3 loop spans 16 amino acids. Trimming took 2 bases from V and 0 from J, leaving 13 bases between them. Germline lookup yields CDR1 SGHRS and CDR2 YFSETQ. CDR3 in DNA: TGCGCCAGCAGCTTTATGGGGGGGCGGAGCACAGATACGCAGTATTTT. Translation gives CASSFMGGRSTDTQYF.

The CDR3 protein is CASSPGTGGGTNEKLFF. The CDR3, as DNA: TGCGCCAGCAGTCCCGGGACAGGGGGGGGAACTAATGAAAAACTGTTTTTT. The rearrangement links TRBV4-3 to TRBJ1-4, with 11 nucleotides matching TRBD1. Losses at the gene ends were 6 bases for V and 1 base for J; bases not matched to a gene: 7. The CDR3 has 17 amino acids. Germline loops: CDR1 LGHNA, CDR2 YSLEER.

The chain links TRBV7-2 to TRBJ1-1, with TRBD1 matching over 8 bases. The trim removed 3 bases at V and 1 base at J, leaving 1 base unmatched. This CDR3 contains 14 residues. From germline, CDR1 is SGHTA and CDR2 FQGNSA. The CDR3 is CASSFDRGNTEAFF. For the CDR3, the DNA is TGTGCCAGCAGCTTCGACAGGGGGAACACTGAAGCTTTCTTT.

J is TRBJ1-5 and V is TRBV2, with 7 positions matching TRBD1. Germline V lookup: CDR1 SNHLY, CDR2 FYNNEI. The CDR3 extends over 15 amino acids. J lost 0 bases, V lost 6 bases, and 5 bases had no gene match. DNA for the CDR3: TGTGCCAGCAGCCTACAGGGGTATAGCAATCAGCCCCAGCATTTT. Translation: CASSLQGYSNQPQHF.

Worth noting for this clone: Germline is not matched at one junction end, which may reflect a read error. This chain links TRBV4-3 with TRBJ2-1, with 8 bases matching TRBD2. Germline lookup yields CDR1 LGHNA and CDR2 YSLEER. This CDR3 has 14 residues. CDR3 coding DNA: TGCGCCAGCAGTCAAGCGGGGGAGTACAATGAGCAGTTCTTC. Protein: CASSQAGEYNEQFF.

With regard to this clone: Other DNA sequences in the sample encode the same CDR3. V and J are TRBV5-1 and TRBJ1-5; tentatively, D is TRBD1 (5 bases). Germline V lookup: CDR1 SGHRS, CDR2 YFSETQ. V was shortened by 0 bases and J by 1 base, with 8 bases between the two germline ends. The length of the CDR3 is 15 residues. The CDR3 is CASSLAGGSNQPQHF. CDR3 coding DNA: TGCGCCAGCAGCTTGGCCGGGGGGAGCAATCAGCCCCAGCATTTT.

This clone was seen more than once but under ten times. V gene TRBV10-3 combines with J gene TRBJ2-7, with TRBD1 matching 7 bases. Trimming at V came to 0 bases and at J to 1 base, leaving 6 bases not matched to a gene. CDR3 size: 16 residues. Germline V gives CDR1 ENHRY, CDR2 SYGVKD. CDR3 residues: CAISESIRDRSYEQYF. The CDR3 nucleotides read TGTGCCATCAGTGAGTCGATTCGGGACAGATCCTACGAGCAGTACTTC.

This clone occurred a few times. The chain carries TRBV6-2 or TRBV6-3 and TRBJ2-3, with a tentative D call TRBD2 (5 bases). Germline V gene data show CDR1 as MNHEY and CDR2 as SVGEGT. The CDR3 has 15 residues. Trimming removed 2 bases from V and 2 bases from J, with 11 bases in between. CDR3 nucleotide sequence: TGTGCCAGCAGTTACGCCGGGGAGCCCACAGATACGCAGTATTTT. It encodes CASSYAGEPTDTQYF.

This rearrangement joins TRBV3-1 (or the pseudogene TRBV3-2) to TRBJ1-3; D ambiguous. The V gene lost 4 bases and the J gene lost 0 bases, with 16 bases spanning the gap. The length of the CDR3 is 17 residues. Germline values: CDR1 LGHDT, CDR2 YNNKEL (reference sequence). CDR3: CASSPGLGSYSGNTIYF. The CDR3 nucleotides are TGTGCCAGCAGCCCAGGCCTGGGCAGCTACTCTGGAAACACCATATATTTT.

The CDR3 coding sequence is TGTGCCAGTAGTATTTCGACAGATACGCAGTATTTT. Its translation is CASSISTDTQYF. The chain carries TRBV19 and TRBJ2-3; D is ambiguous. Trimming removed 3 bases from V and 3 bases from J, with 4 bases in between. Germline assignment: CDR1 LNHDA and CDR2 SQIVND (reference sequence). The CDR3 loop spans 12 amino acids.

The CDR3 bases are TGTGCCAGCAGTGAACGGGGGATACAAAATCAGCCCCAGCATTTT. Amino acids: CASSERGIQNQPQHF. The V gene is TRBV6-1, the J gene TRBJ1-5; possible D gene TRBD1, 5 bases. This CDR3 is 15 amino acids long. V was cut by 2 bases and J by 4 bases, with 12 bases left in between. Germline values: CDR1 MNHNS, CDR2 SASEGT.

V gene TRBV4-1 combines with J gene TRBJ1-1; D might be TRBD1 (5 bases). CDR3 length: 14 residues. In germline, CDR1 is MGHRA, CDR2 YSYEKL. V lost 4 bases and J 3 bases, leaving 12 bases between the germline ends. The CDR3 loop is CASSRGERDTEAFF. As DNA, the CDR3 is TGCGCCAGCAGCCGGGGGGAAAGGGACACTGAAGCTTTCTTT.

The chain recombines TRBV7-3 with TRBJ2-7; TRBD1 agrees at 8 bases. This CDR3 is built from 15 residues. Trimming at V came to 1 base and at J to 5 bases, leaving 7 bases not matched to a gene. The germline V gene has CDR1 SGHTA and CDR2 FQGTGA. The CDR3 spells CASSLRDRSENEQYF. CDR3 bases: TGTGCCAGCAGCTTAAGGGACAGGTCGGAGAACGAGCAGTACTTC. The entire variable domain, with the rest obtained from reference TRBV7-3 and TRBJ2-7, is as follows: GAGVSQTPSNKVTEKGKYVELRCDPISGHTALYWYRQSLGQGPEFLIYFQGTGAADDSGLPNDRFFAVRPEGSVSTLKIQRTERGDSAVYLCASSLRDRSENEQYFGPGTRLTVT.

This rearrangement joins TRBV19 to TRBJ1-5; 8 bases line up with TRBD1. J gave up 3 bases and V 5 bases, and 6 bases lay outside the gene matches. The CDR3 sequence is 15 residues long. The V gene's germline CDR1 is LNHDA and CDR2 SQIVND (reference sequence). CDR3 amino acids: CASSQQGGDNQPQHF. The CDR3 nucleotides read TGTGCCAGTAGTCAACAGGGGGGCGACAATCAGCCCCAGCATTTT.

V is TRBV10-2 and J is TRBJ1-1; D is unclear. The ends were cut back, 7 bases at V and 4 bases at J, with 13 bases in the middle. Germline V gene sequence: CDR1 WSHSY, CDR2 SAAADI. The CDR3 sequence is 13 residues long. The CDR3 DNA sequence: TGCGCCAGCATAAAGACTACGAGCACTGAAGCTTTCTTT. Its protein is CASIKTTSTEAFF.

This clone was found once. The CDR3 sequence: CAWSIGTGGASGGYTF. In nucleotides, the CDR3 is TGTGCCTGGAGTATCGGGACAGGGGGCGCTTCCGGAGGCTACACCTTC. This rearrangement joins TRBV30 to TRBJ1-2, with 12 bases fitting TRBD1. The CDR3 sequence is 16 residues long. J gave up 8 bases and V 2 bases, and 12 bases lay outside the gene matches. Germline V gene lookup returns CDR1 GTSNPN and CDR2 SVGIG (reference sequence).

The chain links TRBV7-2 to TRBJ2-1, with a possible D match to TRBD1 (6 bases). Germline assignment: CDR1 SGHTA and CDR2 FQGNSA. CDR3 size: 15 residues. The V end lost 2 bases, the J end lost 2 bases, and 10 bases lay between the germline ends. The CDR3 protein is CASSLRQGTYNEQFF. DNA of the CDR3: TGTGCCAGCAGCTTAAGGCAGGGGACCTACAATGAGCAGTTCTTC.

In this sample, this clone turned up once. The chain joins TRBV10-1 to TRBJ1-3; tentatively, D is TRBD1 (5 bases). V was cut by 5 bases and J by 4 bases, with 9 bases left in between. Germline values: CDR1 WNHNN, CDR2 SYGVQD (reference sequence). This CDR3 spans 13 amino acids. The CDR3 reads CASSSTAGNTIYF. The CDR3 nucleotides read TGCGCCAGCAGTTCGACAGCGGGAAACACCATATATTTT.

This clone was observed a handful of times. The chain has TRBV7-2 and TRBJ2-7, with TRBD1 matching over 11 bases. The CDR3 has 15 amino acids. V was pared by 0 bases and J by 3 bases, with 1 base of the junction left unmatched. CDR1 is SGHTA, CDR2 FQGNSA, per germline. The CDR3, as DNA: TGTGCCAGCAGCTTAGCGGGACAGGGGGGCTACGAGCAGTACTTC. This gives the protein CASSLAGQGGYEQYF.

The chain is built from TRBV9 and TRBJ1-1; D might be TRBD1 (6 bases). Trimming left V 4 bases short and J 3 bases short, with 13 bases between. The CDR3 loop spans 14 amino acids. Germline lookup yields CDR1 SGDLS and CDR2 YYNGEE. The CDR3 protein is CASSSRTDYTEAFF. In DNA, the CDR3 is TGTGCCAGCAGCTCACGGACAGATTACACTGAAGCTTTCTTT.

This chain connects TRBV13 to TRBJ1-1; tentatively, D is TRBD1 (5 bases). Germline CDR1 is PRHDT and CDR2 is FYEKMQ (reference sequence). The V end was cut by 5 bases, the J end by 3 bases, with 19 bases between. The CDR3 has 16 residues. CDR3 nucleotide sequence: TGTGCCAGCAGCAATATCCGTCGGGGGAAGGACACTGAAGCTTTCTTT. Translation gives CASSNIRRGKDTEAFF.

The chain recombines TRBV4-2 with TRBJ1-1; D is unresolved. The CDR3 loop spans 13 amino acids. The germline gives CDR1 LGHNA, CDR2 YNFKEQ. V dropped 0 bases and J dropped 5 bases, with 7 bases sitting between them. As DNA, the CDR3 is TGTGCCAGCAGCCAAGATTCGGGAACTGAAGCTTTCTTT. It specifies CASSQDSGTEAFF.

This chain links TRBV5-6 with TRBJ2-5; 7 bases agree with TRBD1. After removal of 0 bases from V and 0 bases from J, the junction contained 8 bases not matched to a gene. Germline V CDR1 and CDR2: SGHDT, YYEEEE. The CDR3 spans 17 residues. The CDR3 region is CASSLVLGTAYQETQYF. The CDR3 nucleotides read TGTGCCAGCAGCTTGGTTTTAGGGACAGCCTACCAAGAGACCCAGTACTTC.

The chain employs TRBV7-9 and TRBJ1-2, with 9 bases aligning to TRBD1. CDR1 is SEHNR, CDR2 FQNEAQ, per germline (reference sequence). The CDR3 has 15 amino acids. V gave up 6 bases and J gave up 7 bases; unmatched junction bases: 12. The CDR3 sequence is CASSQQQGARSGYTF. DNA for the CDR3: TGTGCCAGCAGTCAACAACAGGGGGCAAGGAGTGGCTACACCTTC.

The chain couples TRBV7-2 to TRBJ2-2, with 11 bases identical to TRBD2. V shed 4 bases and J 7 bases; nucleotides not matched to a gene: 8. The CDR3 totals 16 residues. Germline CDR1 SGHTA, CDR2 FQGNSA. The CDR3 DNA reads as TGTGCCAGCAGCTATCTAGCGGGGGGCGTGGGCGGGGAGCTGTTTTTT. Translating it yields CASSYLAGGVGGELFF. The whole variable domain, remainder taken from reference TRBV7-2 and TRBJ2-2, is GAGVSQSPSNKVTEKGKDVELRCDPISGHTALYWYRQSLGQGLEFLIYFQGNSAPDKSGLPSDRFSAERTGGSVSTLTIQRTQQEDSAVYLCASSYLAGGVGGELFFGEGSRLTVL.

The V call is TRBV18, the J call TRBJ2-7, with 10 nucleotides matching TRBD1. Germline V gene data show CDR1 as KGHSH and CDR2 as LQKENI. The CDR3 covers 16 residues. Germline trimming cut 2 bases from V and 4 bases from J; bases unmatched to any gene: 8. CDR3 in DNA: TGTGCCAGCTCACCAAAACCGGGACAGGGGAAATACGAGCAGTACTTC. Translation gives CASSPKPGQGKYEQYF.